This T cell receptor beta chain was obtained from a study of cytomegalovirus exposure and HLA in healthy donors. The PCR employed 60 Vbeta primers together with 13 Jbeta primers. Libraries were prepared by immunoSEQ multiplex PCR; TCRdb keeps only in-frame clonotypes and omits some of them. Of roughly 180,000 clones listed, 77% were seen once; the top ten hold 1.4%. Germline V gene sequence: CDR1 MNHNS, CDR2 SASEGT. The CDR3 spans 13 residues. The trim removed 4 bases at V and 11 bases at J, leaving 8 bases unmatched. The sequencing sample was made of PBMCs. This rearrangement joins TRBV6-1 to TRBJ1-1, with 9 bases aligning to TRBD1. The source of this sequence is a woman in her twenties or thirties in good health and CMV-seropositive. CDR3 region: CASSGHRGLGAFF. The DNA of the CDR3 is TGTGCCAGCAGTGGGCACAGGGGGCTGGGGGCTTTCTTT.